One sample yielded the 20 T cell receptor beta chains listed below, sequenced in a study of tumor-infiltrating lymphocytes in primary liver carcinoma. Starting material of 500 to 600 ng total RNA yielded TCR beta cDNA via a constant-region primer. Libraries for TCR beta were built through three nested multiplex PCR rounds, which together made up a slightly modified ARM-PCR procedure. A C-beta reverse primer and TRBV1-TRBV30 forward primers served in each of the first two PCR rounds, at 10 cycles apiece. TCRdb recomputed calls from the multiplex PCR reads with MiXCR, one row per CDR3 protein. Among roughly 57,000 distinct CDR3 sequences listed, just over 70% were seen once. Joint extraction of RNA and DNA used roughly 19-31 mg of bulk tissue that was unsorted. The specimen was liver tumor tissue from sampling region 2. As for subset: tumor region T2, inferior pole. The source of these receptors is a man aged 35 to 55 with primary liver carcinoma and hepatitis B virus infection.

Details on this clonotype: The germline gene is not matched at one end of the junction; a read error may be the cause. The chain couples TRBV11-2 to TRBJ2-2, with a tentative D call TRBD2 (6 bases). The CDR3 runs 17 residues. Germline CDR1 is SGHAT and CDR2 is FQNNGV. CDR3: CASGLAIGGADTGELFF. CDR3 sequence (DNA): TGTGCCAGCGGCTTAGCAATAGGAGGGGCGGACACAGGGGAGCTGTTTTTT.

On this clonotype itself: At one end, the junction sequence differs from germline, possibly due to a read error. The V and J genes are TRBV11-2 and TRBJ2-3; TRBD2 matches 8 bases. Looked up from germline, CDR1 is SGHAT and CDR2 is FQNNGV. This CDR3 spans 16 amino acids. CDR3 nucleotide sequence: TGTACCAGTAGCTTATCAAAGGGAGCGGGAGTCGATACGCAGTATTTT. Protein product: CTSSLSKGAGVDTQYF.

The sample holds many counts of this clonotype. The V call is TRBV28, the J call TRBJ2-3; 14 bases align to TRBD2. This CDR3 has 19 residues. Germline trimming cut 6 bases from V and 12 bases from J; bases unmatched to any gene: 23. Germline V gene sequence: CDR1 MDHEN, CDR2 SYDVKM. This chain's CDR3 is CASRPTGTSGSSNALFQYF. The CDR3 DNA sequence: TGTGCCAGCAGGCCTACCGGGACTAGCGGGAGCTCCAACGCTTTATTTCAGTATTTT.

In the case of this clonotype: One junction end does not reproduce the germline sequence, and a read error may be involved. The genes are TRBV6-2 or TRBV6-3 and TRBJ2-7, with D perhaps matching TRBD2 (5 bases). The germline CDR1 and CDR2 sequences are MNHEY and SVGEGT. The CDR3 is 13 residues long. The CDR3 loop reads CTSGYVVPYKQYF. DNA of the CDR3: TGTACCAGCGGTTATGTGGTACCCTACAAGCAGTACTTC.

Ten or more counts support this clonotype. The CDR3 DNA reads as TGTGCCAGCAGCTTAGTACTAGGCGATGAGCAGTTCTTC. Its protein is CASSLVLGDEQFF. The chain recombines TRBV11-2 with TRBJ2-1; perhaps TRBD2 as D (5 bases). Between the trimmed V and J ends, which lost 1 base and 8 bases, there was a span of 9 bases. Germline V gene sequence: CDR1 SGHAT, CDR2 FQNNGV. CDR3 length: 13 residues.

With respect to this clonotype: The conserved phenylalanine or tryptophan is not found at the CDR3 terminus, so this likely reflects a read error. The chain employs TRBV29-1 and TRBJ2-1; 9 bases map to TRBD1. The trim removed 8 bases at V and 6 bases at J, leaving 11 bases unmatched. CDR3 length: 14 residues. In germline, CDR1 is SQVTM, CDR2 ANQGSEA. CDR3 DNA sequence: TGCAGCATCGACTGGACAGGGGTGAGCAATGAGCAGTTCTAC. Translation: CSIDWTGVSNEQFY.

Points on this clonotype: At one end, the junction sequence differs from germline, possibly due to a read error. The CDR3 spells CSVEGDLNAEAFF. The CDR3 DNA reads as TGCAGCGTTGAGGGAGACCTGAACGCTGAAGCTTTCTTT. This sequence joins TRBV29-1 and TRBJ1-1; D not resolved. In germline, CDR1 is SQVTM, CDR2 ANQGSEA. The CDR3 runs to 13 residues.

This clonotype has a count of ten or more. V is TRBV28 and J is TRBJ1-5, with 8 bases fitting TRBD1. The CDR3 spans 16 residues. V lost 8 bases to trimming and J lost 4 bases; unmatched junction nucleotides: 13. Germline CDR1 reads MDHEN; CDR2 reads SYDVKM. Here the CDR3 DNA reads TGTGCCAGCCTTCATCCAACAGGACAGGGTAATCAGCCCCAGCATTTT. This sequence encodes CASLHPTGQGNQPQHF.

In the case of this clonotype: The conserved final phenylalanine or tryptophan is absent from the CDR3, which likely points to a read error. CDR3 DNA sequence: TGCGCCAGCAGCCAGGAACTGGTGGTCCCTCCCTACAATGAGCAGTTCTTA. Translation: CASSQELVVPPYNEQFL. The chain carries TRBV4-1 and TRBJ2-1; D unresolved. Trimming removed 3 bases from V and 2 bases from J, with 17 bases in between. This CDR3 is built from 17 residues. Looked up from germline, CDR1 is MGHRA and CDR2 is YSYEKL.

Notes on this clonotype: The junction departs from the called germline gene at one end, perhaps through a read error. The gene calls are TRBV11-2 and TRBJ2-5; D assignment may be TRBD1 or TRBD2 (5 bases each). Germline V lookup: CDR1 SGHAT, CDR2 FQNNGV. CDR3 length: 16 residues. The CDR3 loop reads CSSSQAPGEGKETQYF. Here the CDR3 DNA reads TGTTCCAGCAGCCAAGCCCCTGGCGAGGGGAAAGAGACCCAGTACTTC.

The chain uses TRBV7-9 and TRBJ2-6; possible D gene TRBD1, 5 bases. The germline gives CDR1 SEHNR, CDR2 FQNEAQ (reference sequence). This CDR3 has 15 residues. Trimming took 8 bases from V and 1 from J, leaving 12 bases between them. CDR3 region: CASQGNSSGANVLTF. The CDR3 DNA reads as TGTGCCAGCCAGGGTAATTCGTCTGGGGCCAACGTCCTGACTTTC.

Concerning this clonotype: A read error may account for a junction end that differs from germline. The gene calls are TRBV29-1 and TRBJ1-1; D not resolved. The CDR3 covers 13 residues. Germline V gene data show CDR1 as SQVTM and CDR2 as ANQGSEA. CDR3 coding DNA: TGCAGCACTCGGAGCCAGAAGAACACTGAAACTTTCTTT. Its translation is CSTRSQKNTETFF.

Note on this clonotype: Just one base apart from a much larger clone, this may be a read error. The chain employs TRBV6-2 or TRBV6-3 and TRBJ2-7, with 11 bases fitting TRBD2. CDR1 is MNHEY, CDR2 SVGEGT, per germline. The CDR3 consists of 16 residues. Germline trimming cut 1 base from V and 4 bases from J; bases unmatched to any gene: 6. In DNA form, the CDR3 reads TGTGCCAGCAGTTACTGGTCTAGCGGGAGGAGATACGAGCAGTACTTC. It is translated as CASSYWSSGRRYEQYF.

Details on this clonotype: A junction end diverges from the germline sequence, so it may reflect a read error. This sequence joins TRBV10-3 and TRBJ1-5; perhaps TRBD1 as D (6 bases). CDR1 is ENHRY, CDR2 SYGVKD, per germline. The CDR3 is 14 residues long. The CDR3 DNA is TGTACCATCAGTGAGTATGGGGGCGATCAGCCCCAACATTTT. Its translation is CTISEYGGDQPQHF.

This clonotype was picked up one time. The conserved phenylalanine or tryptophan is not found at the CDR3 terminus, so this likely reflects a read error. No DNA is shown, since the ends of the CDR3 on it are uncertain; the CDR3 is the one TCRdb lists. V and J are TRBV11-2 and TRBJ2-1. A total of 13 residues make up the CDR3, ends included. CDR1 SGHAT and CDR2 FQNNGV come from the germline V gene. The CDR3 loop reads CASNPSYDNELFS.

Comments on this clonotype: This clone may be a read error of a much larger clone one base away. The chain is built from TRBV28 and TRBJ1-2; 9 nucleotides match TRBD1. The CDR3 totals 14 residues. V shed 8 bases and J 5 bases; nucleotides not matched to a gene: 9. The germline V gene has CDR1 MDHEN and CDR2 SYDVKM. The CDR3 loop is CASGATGTGYGYTF. DNA for the CDR3: TGTGCCAGCGGGGCCACCGGGACAGGGTATGGCTACACCTTC.

The V call is TRBV6-1, the J call TRBJ2-1, with 12 bases lining up with TRBD2. V was pared by 6 bases and J by 6 bases, with 6 bases of the junction left unmatched. The CDR3 runs to 15 residues. CDR1 is MNHNS and CDR2 is SASEGT in the germline V gene. CDR3 region: CASRDRLAGANEQFF. The CDR3 DNA reads TGTGCCAGCAGAGACAGACTAGCGGGAGCCAATGAGCAGTTCTTC.

This clonotype occurred a few times. The chain is built from TRBV18 and TRBJ2-3; 12 nucleotides agree with TRBD1. This CDR3 has 15 residues. The V gene's germline CDR1 is KGHSH and CDR2 LQKENI. The ends lost 3 bases at V and 5 bases at J; junction bases unmatched: 3. CDR3 sequence reads: CASSPGTGGKDTQYF. The CDR3, as DNA: TGTGCCAGCTCACCGGGGACAGGGGGCAAAGATACGCAGTATTTT. The variable domain in full, with the rest retrieved from reference TRBV18 and TRBJ2-3, is NAGVMQNPRHLVRRRGQEARLRCSPMKGHSHVYWYRQLPEEGLKFMVYLQKENIIDESGMPKERFSAEFPKEGPSILRIQQVVRGDSAAYFCASSPGTGGKDTQYFGPGTRLTVL.

Comments on this clonotype: A clone one base away is much larger, so this may be a read error. Because it lacks the conserved phenylalanine or tryptophan at the end, this CDR3 is likely a read error. The chain is built from TRBV28 and TRBJ1-5, with a possible D match to TRBD1 (5 bases). The CDR3 length is 14 residues. Germline V gives CDR1 MDHEN, CDR2 SYDVKM. Trimming left V 5 bases short and J 4 bases short, with 12 bases between. The CDR3 is CASSNRLRNQPQHY. CDR3 sequence (DNA): TGTGCCAGCAGTAACAGGTTAAGAAATCAGCCCCAGCATTAT.

The chain joins TRBV29-1 to TRBJ2-7, with 8 bases identical to TRBD2. Germline V gene lookup returns CDR1 SQVTM and CDR2 ANQGSEA. The CDR3 is made up of 12 amino acids. The DNA of the CDR3 is TGCAGTGTTTGGGCGGGAGGTTCAGAGCAGTACTTC. Translating it yields CSVWAGGSEQYF.